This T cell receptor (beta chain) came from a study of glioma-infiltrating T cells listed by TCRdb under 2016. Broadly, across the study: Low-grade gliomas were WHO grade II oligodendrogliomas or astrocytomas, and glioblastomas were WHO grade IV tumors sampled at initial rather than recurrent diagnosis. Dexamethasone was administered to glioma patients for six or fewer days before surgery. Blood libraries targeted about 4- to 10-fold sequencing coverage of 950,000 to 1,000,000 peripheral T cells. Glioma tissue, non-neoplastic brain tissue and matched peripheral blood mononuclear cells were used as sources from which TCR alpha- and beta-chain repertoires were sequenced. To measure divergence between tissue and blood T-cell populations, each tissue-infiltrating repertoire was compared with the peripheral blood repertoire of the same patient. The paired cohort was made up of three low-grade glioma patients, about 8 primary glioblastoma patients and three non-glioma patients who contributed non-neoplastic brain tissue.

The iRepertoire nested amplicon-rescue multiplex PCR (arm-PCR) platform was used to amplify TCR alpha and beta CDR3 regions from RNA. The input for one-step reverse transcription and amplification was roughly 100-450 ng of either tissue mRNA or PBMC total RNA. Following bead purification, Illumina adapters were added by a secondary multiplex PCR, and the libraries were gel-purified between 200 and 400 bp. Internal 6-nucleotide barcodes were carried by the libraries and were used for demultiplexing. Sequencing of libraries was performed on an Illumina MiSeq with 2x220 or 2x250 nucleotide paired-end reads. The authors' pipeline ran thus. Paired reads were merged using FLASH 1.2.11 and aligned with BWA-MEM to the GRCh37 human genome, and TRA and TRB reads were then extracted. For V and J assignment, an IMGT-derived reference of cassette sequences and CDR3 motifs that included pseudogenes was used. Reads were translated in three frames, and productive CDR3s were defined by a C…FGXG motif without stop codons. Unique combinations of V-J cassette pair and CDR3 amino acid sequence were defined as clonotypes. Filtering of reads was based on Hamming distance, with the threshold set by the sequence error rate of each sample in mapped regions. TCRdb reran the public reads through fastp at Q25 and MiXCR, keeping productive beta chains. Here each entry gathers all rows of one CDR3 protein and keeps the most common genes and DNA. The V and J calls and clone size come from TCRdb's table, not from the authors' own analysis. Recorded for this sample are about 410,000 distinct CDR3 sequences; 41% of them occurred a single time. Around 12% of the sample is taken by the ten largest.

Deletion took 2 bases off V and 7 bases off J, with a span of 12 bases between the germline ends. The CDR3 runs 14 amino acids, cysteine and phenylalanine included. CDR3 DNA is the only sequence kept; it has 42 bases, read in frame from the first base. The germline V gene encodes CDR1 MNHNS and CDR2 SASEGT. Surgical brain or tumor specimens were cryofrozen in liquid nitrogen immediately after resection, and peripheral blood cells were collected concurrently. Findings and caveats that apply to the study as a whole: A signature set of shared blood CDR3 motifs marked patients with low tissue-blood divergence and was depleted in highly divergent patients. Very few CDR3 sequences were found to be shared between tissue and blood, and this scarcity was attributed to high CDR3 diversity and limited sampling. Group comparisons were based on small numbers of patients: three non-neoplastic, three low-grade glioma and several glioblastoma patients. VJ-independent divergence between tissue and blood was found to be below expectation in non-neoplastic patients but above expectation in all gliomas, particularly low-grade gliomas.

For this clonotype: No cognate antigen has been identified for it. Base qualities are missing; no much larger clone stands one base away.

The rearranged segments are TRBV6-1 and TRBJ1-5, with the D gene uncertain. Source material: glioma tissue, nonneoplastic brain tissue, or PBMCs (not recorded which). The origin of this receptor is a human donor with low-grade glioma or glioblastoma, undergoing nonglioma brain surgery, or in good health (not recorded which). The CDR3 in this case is CASSESSFGQPQHF. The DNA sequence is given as TGTGCCAGCAGTGAAAGCAGTTTCGGGCAGCCCCAGCATTTT.